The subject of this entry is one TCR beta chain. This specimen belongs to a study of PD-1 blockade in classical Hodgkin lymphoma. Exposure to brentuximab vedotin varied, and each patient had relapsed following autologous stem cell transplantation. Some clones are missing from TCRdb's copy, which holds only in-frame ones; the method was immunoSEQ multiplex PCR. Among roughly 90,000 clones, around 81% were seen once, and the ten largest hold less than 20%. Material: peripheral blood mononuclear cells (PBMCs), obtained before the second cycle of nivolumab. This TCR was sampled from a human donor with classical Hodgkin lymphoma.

The CDR3 coding sequence is TGTGCCAGCAGCGTAGCGGACAGACAGACTGAAGCTTTCTTT. It encodes CASSVADRQTEAFF. The V gene is TRBV9, the J gene TRBJ1-1; tentatively, D is TRBD1 (6 bases). With 0 bases removed from V and 5 bases from J, the gap between germline ends came to 11 bases. Germline values: CDR1 SGDLS, CDR2 YYNGEE. The CDR3 covers 14 residues.